The clone carrying this TCR beta chain came up a few times. Per the original data handling: Reference gene primers were amplified, and this amplification served to estimate nucleated cell counts. Data came from immunoSEQ multiplex PCR; TCRdb stores just in-frame clones and leaves some out. V and J calls and clone size are as listed in that table; D and trimming were resolved from the DNA. Here the sample spans tens of thousands of clones, 88% being singletons. The sample originates from a study of blood T cell repertoires in COVID-19. Study-level information: The United States, Italy and Spain provided the acute and convalescent COVID-19 samples.

The receptor was derived from a human donor in a cohort sampled during active COVID-19. The sequencing input was peripheral blood.

CDR3 DNA: TGTGCCAGCAGCCCACCCGGACTAGCGGAGTACAATGAGCAGTTCTTC. Translated: CASSPPGLAEYNEQFF. The V gene is TRBV7-6, the J gene TRBJ2-1; 10 nucleotides match TRBD2. V gave up 5 bases and J gave up 4 bases; unmatched junction bases: 8. The CDR3 is 16 residues long. CDR1 SGHVS and CDR2 FNYEAQ come from the germline V gene. The full variable domain, completed using reference TRBV7-6 and TRBJ2-1, is GAGVSQSPRYKVTKRGQDVALRCDPISGHVSLYWYRQALGQGPEFLTYFNYEAQQDKSGLPNDRFSAERPEGSISTLTIQRTEQRDSAMYRCASSPPGLAEYNEQFFGPGTRLTVL.